The subject of this entry is one T cell receptor (beta chain). Produced via immunoSEQ multiplex PCR; TCRdb's table is partial and in-frame only. The table records 40,000 to 55,000 clones, 75% to 90% of them present only once. The sample belongs to a study of radiotherapy plus CTLA-4 blockade in lung cancer. About the research overall: In 18% of patients, objective responses were seen; 31% had disease control.

Ipilimumab-mediated CTLA-4 blockade plus focal radiation was given to patients having chemo-refractory metastatic non-small-cell lung cancer. V lost 4 bases, J lost 4 bases, and 13 bases lay in between. Germline V CDR1 and CDR2: MNHEY, SVGAGI. The CDR3 has 14 residues. The chain couples TRBV6-5 to TRBJ1-2; D ambiguous. The material sequenced was peripheral blood, taken from a patient treated with radiotherapy plus ipilimumab. This sequence was found in a human donor with non-small cell lung cancer that progressed on radiotherapy plus ipilimumab. Some clones in this sample may be carry-over from other donors' samples. The CDR3 protein is CASSFDRRLYGYTF. DNA of the CDR3: TGTGCCAGCAGTTTTGACCGAAGACTCTATGGCTACACCTTC.